This T cell receptor (beta chain) was sequenced in a study of cytomegalovirus exposure and HLA in healthy donors. Points from the study as a whole: The study designated about 180 TCR beta chains cytomegalovirus-associated. Generally TCR sequences proved uncommon, though certain public TCRs appeared in numerous donors.

Here immunoSEQ multiplex PCR was the method, and the copy in TCRdb shows in-frame clones only, minus some. This table has 100,000 to 150,000 clones, roughly 94% appearing once. This CDR3 is built from 13 residues. J gave up 7 bases and V 4 bases, and 6 bases lay outside the gene matches. Germline assignment: CDR1 SGHDT and CDR2 YYEEEE. This clone was seen only a few times. Antigen: not known. Donors came from a validation cohort of approximately 110 subjects, distinct from the first 666-subject cohort. The TCR was taken from a woman between 18 and 30 years old in good health and CMV-seronegative. Sequences were obtained from PBMCs. This sequence joins TRBV5-6 and TRBJ2-5, with TRBD1 matching 8 bases. The chain's CDR3 is CASSADRVGTQYF. Written as DNA, the CDR3 is TGTGCCAGCAGCGCGGACAGGGTGGGGACCCAGTACTTC. The full variable domain, completed using reference TRBV5-6 and TRBJ2-5, is DAGVTQSPTHLIKTRGQQVTLRCSPKSGHDTVSWYQQALGQGPQFIFQYYEEEERQRGNFPDRFSGHQFPNYSSELNVNALLLGDSALYLCASSADRVGTQYFGPGTRLLVL.